A single sample gave rise to the 3 T cell receptor beta chains below, sequenced in a study of radiation and T cells in renal cell carcinoma. Data came from immunoSEQ multiplex PCR; TCRdb stores just in-frame clones and leaves some out. The sample has about 90,000 clones, 75% to 85% seen once. Time point indicated: blood 4 weeks post-SBRT, at nephrectomy. The treatment: 15 Gy SBRT to primary tumor, nephrectomy 4 weeks later. The specimen comprised blood, sampled from a patient whose treatment included radiotherapy and nephrectomy. All receptors derive from a man between 60 and 75 years old with renal cell carcinoma.

In this sample, this clone is medium-sized. V is TRBV5-1 and J is TRBJ2-7, with 7 bases fitting TRBD1. There are 14 residues in the CDR3. V was clipped by 6 bases and J by 7 bases; unmatched bases: 13. Germline CDR1 SGHRS, CDR2 YFSETQ. CDR3 sequence: CASTEGGWGGEQYF. Written as DNA, the CDR3 is TGCGCCAGCACCGAAGGGGGCTGGGGTGGAGAGCAGTACTTC.

The chain uses TRBV13 and TRBJ2-7; 10 bases fit TRBD2. The germline V gene has CDR1 PRHDT and CDR2 FYEKMQ (reference sequence). The CDR3 is 15 residues long. The J segment lost 5 bases and the V segment lost 0 bases, leaving 4 bases of the junction unmatched. The chain's CDR3 is CASSLGLAGADEQYF. The CDR3 DNA follows: TGTGCCAGCAGCTTAGGGCTAGCGGGAGCTGACGAGCAGTACTTC.

The chain joins TRBV4-2 to TRBJ2-1, with 9 bases identical to TRBD2. From germline, CDR1 is LGHNA and CDR2 YNFKEQ. The ends lost 3 bases at V and 2 bases at J; junction bases unmatched: 2. The CDR3 is 15 amino acids. Here the CDR3 reads CASSQRTSAYNEQFF. The DNA of the CDR3 is TGTGCCAGCAGCCAGCGGACTAGCGCCTACAATGAGCAGTTCTTC.